Shown below are 6 T cell receptor gamma chains from a single sample sequenced in a study of gamma delta lymphoproliferative disorders and STAT genes. TCRdb repeated clone calling on the multiplex PCR reads with CATT. This sample has under 2,500 gamma-chain clones, with roughly 9.7% found just once. Genomic DNA from isolated PBMCs served as the sequencing template. Sequenced input: blood. The receptors here all came from a human donor with gamma-delta T-cell large granular lymphocyte leukemia.

This clone was detected a few times. The chain uses TRGV4 and TRGJ1 or TRGJ2. TCRdb records no J gene; here it was assigned by comparing the DNA to germline. V was clipped by 6 bases and J by 1 base; unmatched bases: 6. This CDR3 has 13 residues. The germline CDR1 and CDR2 sequences are EGSTGY and YDSYTSSV. The DNA for the CDR3 is TGTGCCACCTGGTGGATCAATTATTATAAGAAACTCTTT. This encodes CATWWINYYKKLF.

By sample share, this clone is medium-sized. Other DNA sequences within the sample encode an identical CDR3. The chain employs TRGV10 and TRGJ1 or TRGJ2. No J gene was available from TCRdb, and it was assigned here by a germline match of the DNA. TRGV10 is an ORF; its function is uncertain. This CDR3 contains 12 residues. The V segment lost 8 bases and the J segment 4 bases; nucleotides outside the gene matches: 6. Here the CDR3 DNA reads TGTGCTGCGTGGGATTTCTATTATAAGAAACTCTTT. Translated: CAAWDFYYKKLF.

The chain is built from TRGV8 and TRGJP2. Here the J gene came from matching the DNA to germline, since TCRdb omits it. The CDR3 is made up of 15 amino acids. The germline gives CDR1 VENAVY, CDR2 YDSYNSRV. Trimming at V came to 0 bases and at J to 1 base, leaving 2 bases not matched to a gene. The CDR3: CATWDRGSSDWIKTF. CDR3 nucleotides: TGTGCCACCTGGGATAGGGGTAGTAGTGATTGGATCAAGACGTTT.

This clone was observed a few times. V gene TRGV3 combines with J gene TRGJ1 or TRGJ2. No J gene is reported in TCRdb; it was inferred here by comparing the DNA with germline. Germline assignment: CDR1 VTNTFY and CDR2 YDVSTARD (reference sequence). Trimming cost V 2 bases and J 1 base; bases outside gene matches: 5. The CDR3 runs to 14 residues. CDR3 sequence reads: CATWDTANYYKKLF. The CDR3 DNA sequence: TGTGCCACCTGGGACACCGCTAATTATTATAAGAAACTCTTT.

The sample holds a few counts of this clone. The chain employs TRGV10 and TRGJ1 or TRGJ2. Germline matching of the DNA provided the J gene here, since TCRdb leaves it blank. TRGV10 is given ORF status, its function remaining uncertain. The CDR3 is 12 residues long. Trimming at V came to 8 bases and at J to 5 bases, leaving 7 bases not matched to a gene. The CDR3 loop is CAAWDWDYKKLF. DNA of the CDR3: TGTGCTGCGTGGGATTGGGATTATAAGAAACTCTTT.

This clone appeared a few times. No DNA is shown, since the ends of the CDR3 on it are uncertain; the CDR3 is the one TCRdb lists. The V gene was identified as TRGV11, while no J gene was called. TRGV11 is placed among ORFs of uncertain function. The CDR3 is 17 amino acids in total, end residues counted. CDR3 sequence: CTTVPAGLGILYYKKLF.